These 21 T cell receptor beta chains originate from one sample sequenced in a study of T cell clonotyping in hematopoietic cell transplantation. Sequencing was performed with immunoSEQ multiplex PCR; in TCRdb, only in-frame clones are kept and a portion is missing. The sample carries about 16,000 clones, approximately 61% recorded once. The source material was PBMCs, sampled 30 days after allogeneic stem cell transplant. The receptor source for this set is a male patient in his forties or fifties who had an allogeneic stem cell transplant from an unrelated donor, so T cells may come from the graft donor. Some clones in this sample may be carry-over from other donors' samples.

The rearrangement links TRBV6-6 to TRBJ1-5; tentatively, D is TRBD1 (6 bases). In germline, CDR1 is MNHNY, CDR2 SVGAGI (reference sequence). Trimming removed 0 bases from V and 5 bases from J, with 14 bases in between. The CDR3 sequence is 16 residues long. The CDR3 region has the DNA TGTGCCAGCAGTTACTCGACGGGGGCGGAAGATCAGCCCCAGCATTTT. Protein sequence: CASSYSTGAEDQPQHF.

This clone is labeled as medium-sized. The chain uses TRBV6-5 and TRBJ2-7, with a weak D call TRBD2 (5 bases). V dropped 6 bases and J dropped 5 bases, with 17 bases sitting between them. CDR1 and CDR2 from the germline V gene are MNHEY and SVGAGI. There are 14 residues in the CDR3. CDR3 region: CASSLRPSFNEQYF. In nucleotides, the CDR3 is TGTGCCAGCAGCTTAAGACCTAGCTTTAACGAGCAGTACTTC.

The CDR3 spells CASSVGRANEKLFF. In DNA form, the CDR3 reads TGCGCCAGCAGTGTCGGACGGGCTAATGAAAAACTGTTTTTT. The chain links TRBV4-3 to TRBJ1-4; D is ambiguous. Germline V gives CDR1 LGHNA, CDR2 YSLEER. CDR3 length: 14 amino acids. The V end lost 6 bases, the J end lost 3 bases, and 11 bases lay between the germline ends.

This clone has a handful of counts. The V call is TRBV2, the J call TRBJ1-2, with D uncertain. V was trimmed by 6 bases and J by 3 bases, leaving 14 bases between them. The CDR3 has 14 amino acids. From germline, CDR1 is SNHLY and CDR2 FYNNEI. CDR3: CASRLEYADYGYTF. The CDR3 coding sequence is TGTGCCAGCAGGCTCGAGTATGCGGACTATGGCTACACCTTC.

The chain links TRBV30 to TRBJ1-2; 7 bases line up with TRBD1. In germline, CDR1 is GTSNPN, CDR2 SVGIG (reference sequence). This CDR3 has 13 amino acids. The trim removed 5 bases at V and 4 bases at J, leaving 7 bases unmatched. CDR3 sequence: CAWSPGTAYGYTF. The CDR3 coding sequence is TGTGCCTGGTCTCCGGGGACAGCCTATGGCTACACCTTC.

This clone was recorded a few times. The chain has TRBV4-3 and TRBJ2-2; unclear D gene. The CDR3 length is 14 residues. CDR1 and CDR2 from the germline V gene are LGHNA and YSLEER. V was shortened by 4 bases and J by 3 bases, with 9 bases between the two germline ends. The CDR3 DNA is TGCGCCAGCAGCCCCCCTTTGGACACCGGGGAGCTGTTTTTT. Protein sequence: CASSPPLDTGELFF.

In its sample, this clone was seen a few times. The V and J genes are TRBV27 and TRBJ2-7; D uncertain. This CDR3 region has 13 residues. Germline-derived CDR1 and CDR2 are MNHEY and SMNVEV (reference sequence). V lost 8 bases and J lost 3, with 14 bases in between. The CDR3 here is CASAIRFDYEQYF. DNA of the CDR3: TGTGCCAGCGCCATCAGATTCGACTACGAGCAGTACTTC.

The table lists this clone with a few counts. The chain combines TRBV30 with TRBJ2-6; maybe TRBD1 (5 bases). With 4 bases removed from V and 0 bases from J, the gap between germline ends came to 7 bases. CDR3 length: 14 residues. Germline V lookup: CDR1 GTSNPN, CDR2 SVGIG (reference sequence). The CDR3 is CAWKGYSGANVLTF. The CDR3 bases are TGTGCCTGGAAGGGGTACTCTGGGGCCAACGTCCTGACTTTC.

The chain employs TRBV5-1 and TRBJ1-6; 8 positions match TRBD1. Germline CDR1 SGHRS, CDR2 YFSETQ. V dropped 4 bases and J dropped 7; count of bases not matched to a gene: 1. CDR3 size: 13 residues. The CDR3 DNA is TGCGCCAGCAGCCAGGGGGCGAATTCACCCCTCCACTTT. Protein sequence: CASSQGANSPLHF.

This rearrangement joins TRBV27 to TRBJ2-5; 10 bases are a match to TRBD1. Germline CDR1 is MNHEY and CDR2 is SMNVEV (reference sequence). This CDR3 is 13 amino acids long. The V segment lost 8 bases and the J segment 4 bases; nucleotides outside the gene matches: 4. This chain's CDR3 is CASRRDRGETQYF. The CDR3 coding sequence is TGTGCCAGCCGAAGGGACAGGGGAGAGACCCAGTACTTC.

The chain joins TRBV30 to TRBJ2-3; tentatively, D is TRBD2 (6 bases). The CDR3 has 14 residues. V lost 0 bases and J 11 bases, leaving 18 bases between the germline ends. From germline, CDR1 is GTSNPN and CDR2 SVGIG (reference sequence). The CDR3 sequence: CAWSVMTPGRGQYF. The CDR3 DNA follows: TGTGCCTGGAGTGTCATGACTCCAGGGCGGGGGCAGTATTTT. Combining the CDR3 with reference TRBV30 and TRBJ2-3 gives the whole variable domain SQTIHQWPATLVQPVGSPLSLECTVEGTSNPNLYWYRQAAGRGLQLLFYSVGIGQISSEVPQNLSASRPQDRQFILSSKKLLLSDSGFYLCAWSVMTPGRGQYFGPGTRLTVL.

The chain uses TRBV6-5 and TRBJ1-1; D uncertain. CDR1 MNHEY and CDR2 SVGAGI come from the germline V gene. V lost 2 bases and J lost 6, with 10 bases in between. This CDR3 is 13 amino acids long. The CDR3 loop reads CASSYTKGSEAFF. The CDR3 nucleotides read TGTGCCAGCAGTTACACTAAAGGTTCTGAAGCTTTCTTT.

DNA for the CDR3: TGTGCCAGCAGCGTAGGCGGGGAGGAGACCCAGTACTTC. It specifies CASSVGGEETQYF. V usage is TRBV9 and J usage is TRBJ2-5; D possibly corresponds to TRBD2 (6 bases). CDR1 and CDR2 from the germline V gene are SGDLS and YYNGEE. The CDR3 has 13 residues. Trimming removed 0 bases at V and 5 bases at J, with 8 bases between. Full variable domain (rest looked up from reference TRBV9 and TRBJ2-5): DSGVTQTPKHLITATGQRVTLRCSPRSGDLSVYWYQQSLDQGLQFLIQYYNGEERAKGNILERFSAQQFPDLHSELNLSSLELGDSALYFCASSVGGEETQYFGPGTRLLVL.

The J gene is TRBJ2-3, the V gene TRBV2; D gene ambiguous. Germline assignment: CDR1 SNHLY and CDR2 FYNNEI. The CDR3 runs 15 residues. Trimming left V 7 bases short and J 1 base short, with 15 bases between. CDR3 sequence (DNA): TGTGCCAGCACCCCTCTGGCACACCGCACAGATACGCAGTATTTT. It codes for CASTPLAHRTDTQYF. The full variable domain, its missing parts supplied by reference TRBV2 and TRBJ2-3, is EPEVTQTPSHQVTQMGQEVILRCVPISNHLYFYWYRQILGQKVEFLVSFYNNEISEKSEIFDDQFSVERPDGSNFTLKIRSTKLEDSAMYFCASTPLAHRTDTQYFGPGTRLTVL.

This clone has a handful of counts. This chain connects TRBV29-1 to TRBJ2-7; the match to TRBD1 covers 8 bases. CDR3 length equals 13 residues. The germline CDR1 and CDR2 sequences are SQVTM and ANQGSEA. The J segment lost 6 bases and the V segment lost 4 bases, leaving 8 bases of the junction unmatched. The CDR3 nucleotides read TGCAGCGTTGGACAGGGGTACAACCTCGAGCAGTACTTC. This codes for CSVGQGYNLEQYF.

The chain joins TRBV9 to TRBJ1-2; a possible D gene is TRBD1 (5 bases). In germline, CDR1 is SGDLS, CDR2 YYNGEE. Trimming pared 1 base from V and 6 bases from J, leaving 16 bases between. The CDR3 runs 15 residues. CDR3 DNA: TGTGCCAGCAGCGTACATCCGGGGGTCGGTGATGGCTACACCTTC. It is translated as CASSVHPGVGDGYTF.

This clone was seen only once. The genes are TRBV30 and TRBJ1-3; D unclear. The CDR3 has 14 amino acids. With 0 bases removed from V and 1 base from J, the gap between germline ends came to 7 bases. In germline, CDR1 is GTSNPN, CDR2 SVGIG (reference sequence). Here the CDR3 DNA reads TGTGCCTGGAGTGTCCCGGGTTCTGGAAACACCATATATTTT. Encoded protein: CAWSVPGSGNTIYF.

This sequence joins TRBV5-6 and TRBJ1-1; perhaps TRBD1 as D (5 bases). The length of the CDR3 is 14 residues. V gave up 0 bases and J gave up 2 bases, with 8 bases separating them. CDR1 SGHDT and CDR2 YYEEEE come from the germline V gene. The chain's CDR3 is CASSLEGLNTEAFF. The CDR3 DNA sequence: TGTGCCAGCAGCTTGGAGGGGCTTAACACTGAAGCTTTCTTT.

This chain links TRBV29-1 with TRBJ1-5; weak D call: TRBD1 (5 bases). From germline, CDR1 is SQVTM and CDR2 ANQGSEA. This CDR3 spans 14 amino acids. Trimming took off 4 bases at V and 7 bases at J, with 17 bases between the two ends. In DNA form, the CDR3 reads TGCAGCGTTGTCTCGGGGATGGGGGAACAGCCCCAGCATTTT. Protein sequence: CSVVSGMGEQPQHF.

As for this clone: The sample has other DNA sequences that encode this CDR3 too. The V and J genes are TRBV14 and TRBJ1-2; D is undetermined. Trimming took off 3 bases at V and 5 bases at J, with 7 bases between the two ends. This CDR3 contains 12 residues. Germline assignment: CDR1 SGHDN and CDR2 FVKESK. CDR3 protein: CASSQRTYGYTF. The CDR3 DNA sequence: TGTGCCAGCAGCCAGCGAACTTATGGCTACACCTTC.

The CDR3 is CASSLAGGREQYF. The CDR3 DNA follows: TGTGCCAGCAGCTTAGCGGGAGGTCGGGAGCAGTACTTC. The chain uses TRBV9 and TRBJ2-7, with 10 bases matching TRBD2. CDR1 is SGDLS, CDR2 YYNGEE, per germline. The ends lost 4 bases at V and 7 bases at J; junction bases unmatched: 5. The CDR3 extends over 13 amino acids.